The 23 T cell receptor beta chains below were found in one sample sequenced in a study of cytomegalovirus exposure and HLA in healthy donors. With 60 Vbeta and 13 Jbeta primers, the PCR was carried out. Using immunoSEQ multiplex PCR, the repertoire was profiled, and TCRdb retains in-frame clones only, with some absent. The table has approximately 290,000 clones, 75% to 90% seen once. Sequenced input: PBMCs. The receptor source for this set is a girl aged 2-15 years in good health and CMV-seronegative.

The V gene is TRBV30, the J gene TRBJ1-2, with 9 nucleotides matching TRBD1. Germline V CDR1 and CDR2: GTSNPN, SVGIG (reference sequence). The CDR3 consists of 15 residues. The V segment lost 0 bases and the J segment 8 bases; nucleotides outside the gene matches: 10. The CDR3 sequence: CAWSVPGTGSAGYTF. In DNA, the CDR3 is TGTGCCTGGAGTGTACCCGGGACAGGGTCTGCCGGCTACACCTTC.

The chain is built from TRBV19 and TRBJ1-2; the D gene is possibly TRBD1 (5 bases). The CDR3 spans 16 residues. Looked up from germline, CDR1 is LNHDA and CDR2 is SQIVND (reference sequence). V lost 7 bases, J lost 0 bases, and 18 bases lay in between. CDR3 loop: CASTFSGKGPNYGYTF. The CDR3 DNA is TGTGCCAGTACGTTTTCAGGGAAAGGGCCTAACTATGGCTACACCTTC.

V and J are TRBV19 and TRBJ1-2; D not certain. Deletions cut 7 bases from V and 0 bases from J, with 24 bases between. Germline CDR1 and CDR2: LNHDA and SQIVND (reference sequence). This CDR3 comprises 18 residues. CDR3 sequence reads: CASTEGYSGKEANYGYTF. The CDR3 bases are TGTGCCAGTACCGAAGGCTATTCGGGGAAGGAGGCTAACTATGGCTACACCTTC.

The V call is TRBV5-1, the J call TRBJ1-5; TRBD1 is a possible D gene (6 bases). Looked up from germline, CDR1 is SGHRS and CDR2 is YFSETQ. The CDR3 covers 15 residues. With 0 bases removed from V and 3 bases from J, the gap between germline ends came to 10 bases. CDR3 sequence: CASSLDGQFNQPQHF. In DNA form, the CDR3 reads TGCGCCAGCAGCTTGGATGGACAGTTCAATCAGCCCCAGCATTTT.

The chain employs TRBV30 and TRBJ1-5, with D tentatively TRBD1 (6 bases). In germline, CDR1 is GTSNPN, CDR2 SVGIG (reference sequence). V was shortened by 2 bases and J by 7 bases, with 18 bases between the two germline ends. This CDR3 comprises 15 residues. DNA of the CDR3: TGTGCCTGGAGTTCTGCTACAGGGTTAGGGCAGCCCCAGCATTTT. Amino acids: CAWSSATGLGQPQHF.

The chain carries TRBV28 and TRBJ1-2, with a weak D call TRBD1 (6 bases). There are 18 residues in the CDR3. CDR1 is MDHEN and CDR2 is SYDVKM in the germline V gene. V lost 3 bases, J lost 4 bases, and 24 bases lay in between. This CDR3 reads CASSFPRHWTVGGYGYTF. CDR3 sequence (DNA): TGTGCCAGCAGTTTCCCGCGGCATTGGACAGTAGGTGGCTATGGCTACACCTTC.

This clone has a single count. The chain employs TRBV6-5 and TRBJ1-2; D ambiguous. CDR1 and CDR2 from the germline V gene are MNHEY and SVGAGI. The CDR3 extends over 13 amino acids. The ends were cut back, 0 bases at V and 8 bases at J, with 10 bases in the middle. This CDR3 reads CASSYSNGWGYTF. CDR3 in DNA: TGTGCCAGCAGTTACTCGAACGGGTGGGGCTACACCTTC.

CDR3 loop: CASSRQATGGFRSSYNEQFF. The CDR3 bases are TGCGCCAGCAGCCGGCAGGCGACAGGAGGTTTCCGGAGCTCCTACAATGAGCAGTTCTTC. The chain recombines TRBV4-1 with TRBJ2-1, with a possible D match to TRBD1 (6 bases). The V and J ends lost 4 bases and 0 bases respectively, with 25 bases between them. CDR3 length: 20 amino acids. Looked up from germline, CDR1 is MGHRA and CDR2 is YSYEKL.

The rearrangement links TRBV7-6 to TRBJ1-4; D perhaps matches TRBD1 (6 bases). V was pared by 5 bases and J by 7 bases, with 17 bases between. The CDR3 runs to 15 residues. Germline CDR1 SGHVS, CDR2 FNYEAQ. CDR3 in DNA: TGTGCCAGCAGCCCCCGGTACAGGGCAAGTGAAAAACTGTTTTTT. Translating it yields CASSPRYRASEKLFF.

This chain uses TRBV29-1 with TRBJ2-3, with no clear D. Looked up from germline, CDR1 is SQVTM and CDR2 is ANQGSEA. This CDR3 is 12 amino acids long. Trimming stripped 8 bases from V and 10 bases from J, with 19 bases between. This CDR3 is CSSDVRNMAQYF. CDR3 bases: TGCAGCTCCGACGTGCGGAACATGGCGCAGTATTTT.

The chain is built from TRBV14 and TRBJ2-7; the D gene is possibly TRBD1 (6 bases). Germline CDR1 SGHDN, CDR2 FVKESK. Trimming removed 5 bases from V and 5 bases from J, with 16 bases in between. The CDR3 is 14 amino acids. The CDR3 sequence is CASSSRDILHEQYF. The CDR3 DNA is TGTGCCAGCAGCTCACGGGACATACTCCACGAGCAGTACTTC. The full variable domain, its missing parts supplied by reference TRBV14 and TRBJ2-7, is EAGVTQFPSHSVIEKGQTVTLRCDPISGHDNLYWYRRVMGKEIKFLLHFVKESKQDESGMPNNRFLAERTGGTYSTLKVQPAELEDSGVYFCASSSRDILHEQYFGPGTRLTVT.

This clone was picked up a small number of times. The rearrangement joins TRBV10-3 to TRBJ2-7, with TRBD1 matching over 11 bases. CDR1 is ENHRY and CDR2 is SYGVKD in the germline V gene. The CDR3 is made up of 14 amino acids. J was trimmed by 3 bases and V by 4 bases; bases with no gene match: 2. CDR3: CAISGTGGIYEQYF. As DNA, the CDR3 is TGTGCCATCAGTGGGACAGGGGGCATCTACGAGCAGTACTTC.

This sequence joins TRBV7-2 and TRBJ2-7; 14 nucleotides line up with TRBD2. The ends lost 5 bases at V and 6 bases at J; junction bases unmatched: 6. The CDR3 consists of 15 residues. Germline V lookup: CDR1 SGHTA, CDR2 FQGNSA. Here the CDR3 reads CASSPTSGGVLEQYF. The CDR3 nucleotides read TGTGCCAGCAGCCCGACTAGCGGGGGGGTACTCGAGCAGTACTTC.

This clone was recorded only once. The chain employs TRBV6-5 and TRBJ1-1, with 9 bases that match TRBD1. The CDR3 totals 15 residues. CDR1 and CDR2 (germline): MNHEY, SVGAGI. V lost 4 bases and J lost 2; bases outside the gene matches: 5. CDR3 coding DNA: TGTGCCAGCAGTTCCCCGGGACAGGGAAACACTGAAGCTTTCTTT. It is translated as CASSSPGQGNTEAFF.

The gene calls are TRBV2 and TRBJ2-5; 10 nucleotides agree with TRBD2. V was clipped by 5 bases and J by 2 bases; unmatched bases: 2. Germline V lookup: CDR1 SNHLY, CDR2 FYNNEI. The CDR3 extends over 14 amino acids. The CDR3 loop reads CASSRTSGQETQYF. The CDR3 region has the DNA TGTGCCAGCAGTAGGACTAGCGGACAAGAGACCCAGTACTTC.

The chain has TRBV15 and TRBJ2-7, with D possibly matching TRBD1 (5 bases). CDR1 and CDR2 from the germline V gene are LNHNV and YYDKDF (reference sequence). The ends were cut back, 5 bases at V and 0 bases at J, with 8 bases in the middle. CDR3 length: 13 residues. CDR3 sequence reads: CATSQGSSYEQYF. Written as DNA, the CDR3 is TGTGCCACCAGCCAGGGCAGCTCCTACGAGCAGTACTTC. Combining the CDR3 with reference TRBV15 and TRBJ2-7 gives the whole variable domain DAMVIQNPRYQVTQFGKPVTLSCSQTLNHNVMYWYQQKSSQAPKLLFHYYDKDFNNEADTPDNFQSRRPNTSFCFLDIRSPGLGDTAMYLCATSQGSSYEQYFGPGTRLTVT.

The rearrangement joins TRBV5-1 to TRBJ2-1; the D is unclear. Trimming stripped 0 bases from V and 9 bases from J, with 4 bases between. The germline V gene has CDR1 SGHRS and CDR2 YFSETQ. The CDR3 is 11 residues long. In DNA, the CDR3 is TGCGCCAGCAGCTTGGGAGTTGAGCAGTTCTTC. Residues: CASSLGVEQFF.

V and J are TRBV27 and TRBJ2-3; 14 positions agree with TRBD2. CDR1 and CDR2 from the germline V gene are MNHEY and SMNVEV (reference sequence). CDR3 length equals 14 residues. V was clipped by 6 bases and J by 11 bases; unmatched bases: 7. CDR3 nucleotide sequence: TGTGCCAGCAGGCTAGGGACTAGCGGGAGTGAGCAGTATTTT. It specifies CASRLGTSGSEQYF.

The chain uses TRBV30 and TRBJ2-5, with D maybe TRBD1 (6 bases). V shed 7 bases and J shed 2 bases, with 11 bases lying between them. CDR1 is GTSNPN and CDR2 is SVGIG in the germline V gene (reference sequence). The CDR3 is made up of 12 amino acids. The CDR3, as DNA: TGTGCCTCAGGCGGACAGCAAGAGACCCAGTACTTC. Its translation is CASGGQQETQYF.

The V gene is TRBV19, the J gene TRBJ1-1, with 11 bases lining up with TRBD1. Trimming removed 6 bases from V and 0 bases from J; junction bases left unmatched: 12. The CDR3 totals 18 residues. Looked up from germline, CDR1 is LNHDA and CDR2 is SQIVND (reference sequence). CDR3 loop: CASSSGTGGPYMNTEAFF. In nucleotides, the CDR3 is TGTGCCAGTAGCTCCGGGACAGGGGGACCGTACATGAACACTGAAGCTTTCTTT.

Turning to this clone: A junction boundary mismatches the germline segment, possibly from a read error. This specimen includes other DNA sequences encoding the same CDR3. CDR3 residues: CASSFYLGLFTHTDTQYF. CDR3 coding DNA: TGTGCCAGCAGTTTCTATCTCGGACTATTTACCCACACAGATACACAGTATTTT. The chain has TRBV28 and TRBJ2-3, with D perhaps matching TRBD2 (6 bases). Germline V lookup: CDR1 MDHEN, CDR2 SYDVKM. The CDR3 totals 18 residues.

V gene TRBV7-3 combines with J gene TRBJ1-1; a weak D match, TRBD1 (5 bases). CDR3 length: 14 amino acids. Germline V CDR1 and CDR2: SGHTA, FQGTGA. V was shortened by 4 bases and J by 1 base, with 10 bases between the two germline ends. This CDR3 is CASSSYGGNTEAFF. Written as DNA, the CDR3 is TGTGCCAGCAGCTCATACGGGGGGAACACTGAAGCTTTCTTT. Full variable domain (remainder filled in from reference TRBV7-3 and TRBJ1-1): GAGVSQTPSNKVTEKGKYVELRCDPISGHTALYWYRQSLGQGPEFLIYFQGTGAADDSGLPNDRFFAVRPEGSVSTLKIQRTERGDSAVYLCASSSYGGNTEAFFGQGTRLTVV.

This clone was counted between two and nine times. This chain joins TRBV28 and TRBJ2-2, with 12 positions matching TRBD2. This CDR3 is built from 19 residues. V shed 1 base, J shed 1 base, and the junction held 7 bases outside the gene matches. Germline V CDR1 and CDR2: MDHEN, SYDVKM. CDR3 nucleotides: TGTGCCAGCAGTTTATACATAGCGACTAGCGGGGGGAACACCGGGGAGCTGTTTTTT. This gives the protein CASSLYIATSGGNTGELFF.